This is a list of T cell receptor beta chains from one sample in a study of shared clonotypes between healthy human individuals. This table comes from immunoSEQ multiplex PCR, and its TCRdb copy is limited to in-frame clones, with some not included. In the table there are 1 million to 1.2 million clones, about 72% of which are singletons. Specimen: memory CD4+ T cells from PBMCs. These receptors originate from a man younger than 35 in good health. Some clones in this sample may be carry-over from other donors' samples. The CDR3 runs from the conserved cysteine through the conserved F or W. A D gene is named only where the DNA matches it firmly. Clone size is shown for a subset of rows, as once, few, many or a class of expanded clone.

v_call,j_call,clone_size,d_call,cdr3_nt,cdr3_aa
TRBV7-9,TRBJ1-6,.,TRBD1,TGTGCCAGCAGCCCAAGACAGGGAGGAAATTCACCCCTCCACTTT,CASSPRQGGNSPLHF
TRBV6-1,TRBJ1-1,.,.,TGTGCCAGCACTCCGTACGGGAACACTGAAGCTTTCTTT,CASTPYGNTEAFF
TRBV27,TRBJ2-7,once,.,TGTGCCGGAGGGCAGCCCTACGAGCAGTACTTC,CAGGQPYEQYF
TRBV28,TRBJ1-5,.,.,TGTGCCAGCAGTTTATCGGGGAGTGGTCAGCCCCAGCATTTT,CASSLSGSGQPQHF
TRBV5-4,TRBJ2-7,once,.,TGTGCCAGCAGCTTGGGAATTTCAGGGACCTCCTACGAGCAGTACTTC,CASSLGISGTSYEQYF
TRBV2,TRBJ1-1,few,TRBD1,TGTGCCAGCAGACTCGGACAGGGATATGGAGCTTTCTTT,CASRLGQGYGAFF
TRBV2,TRBJ2-7,.,.,TGTGCCAGCAGGAAGGAAACCGCCTACGAGCAGTACTTC,CASRKETAYEQYF
TRBV9,TRBJ2-5,.,TRBD2,TGTGCCAGCAGCGTAGCGGGAGGACTAACCTCACGGACCCAGTACTTC,CASSVAGGLTSRTQYF
TRBV30,TRBJ1-2,few,TRBD1,TGTGCCTGGAGGGGGCCCGGGACAGGGGGCCGATTCCTCTATGGCTACACCTTC,CAWRGPGTGGRFLYGYTF
TRBV5-1,TRBJ2-5,.,.,TGCGCCAGCAGCCCAGGGACGGGTCAAGAGACCCAGTACTTC,CASSPGTGQETQYF
TRBV18,TRBJ2-5,.,.,TGTGCCAGCTCAGGAGACAGCCTGCAGACCCAGTACTTC,CASSGDSLQTQYF
TRBV9,TRBJ2-5,.,TRBD2,TGTGCCAGCAGCGTAGGTCCAGCGGGAGGGGTGGAGACCCAGTACTTC,CASSVGPAGGVETQYF
TRBV6-1,TRBJ2-1,once,.,TGTGCCAGCAGTGAAGCGGGGTACCCTAGCAATGAGCAGTTCTTC,CASSEAGYPSNEQFF
TRBV28,TRBJ2-2,.,.,TGTGCCAGCCATCAGGGGTTTAACACCGGGGAGCTGTTTTTT,CASHQGFNTGELFF
TRBV27,TRBJ2-3,many,TRBD2,TGTGCCAGCAGTTTATTTAAGTCTGGACTAGCAGGAGTGGATGCGCAGTATTTT,CASSLFKSGLAGVDAQYF
TRBV15,TRBJ1-5,.,.,TGTGCCACCAGCAGTAGACTCAGGACTAGCAATCAGCCCCAGCATTTT,CATSSRLRTSNQPQHF
TRBV28,TRBJ1-1,few,.,TGTGCCAGCAGCCGGAGGACTATGAACACTGAAGCTTTCTTT,CASSRRTMNTEAFF
TRBV28,TRBJ1-2,once,.,TGTGCCAGCAGTGAGCCCCATCGGCAGCTTAACTATGGCTACACCTTC,CASSEPHRQLNYGYTF
TRBV6-4,TRBJ2-7,.,TRBD2,TGTGCCAGCAGACGACTAGCGGGCTCGGAGGAGCAGTACTTC,CASRRLAGSEEQYF
TRBV5-3,TRBJ1-2,.,.,TGTGCCAGAAGCCCCACGGGGCCTAACTATGGCTACACCTTC,CARSPTGPNYGYTF
TRBV7-3,TRBJ1-5,.,TRBD1,TGTGCCAGCAGCTGCCCCCAGGGGGTGTGCAATCAGCCCCAGCATTTT,CASSCPQGVCNQPQHF
TRBV18,TRBJ2-2,.,.,TGTGCCAGCTCACCCCCCGGACTAACGACTACCGGGGAGCTGTTTTTT,CASSPPGLTTTGELFF
TRBV5-5,TRBJ2-7,.,TRBD1,TGTGCCAGCAGCATGACAGGGGGGTCCTACGAGCAGTACTTC,CASSMTGGSYEQYF
TRBV9,TRBJ2-3,few,.,TGTGCCAGCAGCGTAGCTATAGGGGGAGTGGCAACAGATACGCAGTATTTT,CASSVAIGGVATDTQYF
TRBV4-2,TRBJ2-2,.,TRBD2,TGTGCCAGCAGCCAAATAGCGGGAGAGTACACCGGGGAGCTGTTTTTT,CASSQIAGEYTGELFF
TRBV2,TRBJ2-7,.,.,TGTGCCAGCAGGGAGGGACACTACGAGCAGTACTTC,CASREGHYEQYF
TRBV15,TRBJ1-4,.,TRBD1,TGTGCCACCAGCAGACCGAGACAGGGGATCGTAAAACTGTTTTTT,CATSRPRQGIVKLFF
TRBV6-5,TRBJ2-7,.,.,TGTGCCAGCAGTTACTCGAACAGGCAGGGCGAGCAGTACTTC,CASSYSNRQGEQYF
TRBV11-3,TRBJ2-5,.,.,TGTGCCAGCAGCCCCTCCCGTAGAGCAGAGACCCAGTACTTC,CASSPSRRAETQYF
TRBV2,TRBJ2-1,.,TRBD2,TGTGCCAGCAGTTGGGCTAGCGGGACCGAGTTCAATGAGCAGTTCTTC,CASSWASGTEFNEQFF
TRBV5-1,TRBJ1-2,.,.,TGCGCCAGCAGCTTAAGTGGGCAGAGCTATGGCTACACCTTC,CASSLSGQSYGYTF
TRBV18,TRBJ2-7,.,TRBD1,TGTGCCAGCTCACCACAAGGGACAGTACGAGGCGAGCAGTACTTC,CASSPQGTVRGEQYF
TRBV7-2,TRBJ2-2,.,TRBD2,TGTGCCAGCAGGTGGGGACTAGCGGGTTCGAACACCGGGGAGCTGTTTTTT,CASRWGLAGSNTGELFF
TRBV29-1,TRBJ2-7,.,.,TGCAGCGTTTCAACGTCGGGCGAGCAGTACTTC,CSVSTSGEQYF
TRBV4-2,TRBJ2-5,.,.,TGTGCCAGCAGCACGCGCGGCGGAGACCAAGAGACCCAGTACTTC,CASSTRGGDQETQYF
TRBV7-2,TRBJ1-1,.,.,TGTGCCAGCAGCTTAGAGCGCGACACTGAAGCTTTCTTT,CASSLERDTEAFF
TRBV5-4,TRBJ1-2,.,TRBD1,TGTGCCAGCAGCTCCGGGGGACAGGCATATGGCTACACCTTC,CASSSGGQAYGYTF
TRBV6-5,TRBJ2-7,many,TRBD2,TGTGCCAGCAGGAAGACTAGCGGGGCCTACGAGCAGTACTTC,CASRKTSGAYEQYF
TRBV6-1,TRBJ2-1,.,.,TGTGCCAGCAGTGATAACGGCCTAGGTGGGCAGTTCTTC,CASSDNGLGGQFF
TRBV9,TRBJ2-7,.,.,TGTGCCAGCAGCGTAGTAGTGGGGGACGAGCAGTACTTC,CASSVVVGDEQYF
TRBV14,TRBJ2-2,.,.,TGTGCCAGCAGCCAAGGCCGGAACACCGGGGAGCTGTTTTTT,CASSQGRNTGELFF
TRBV18,TRBJ1-3,.,.,TGTGCCAGCTCACCGGGACGTATCTCTGGAAACACCATATATTTT,CASSPGRISGNTIYF
TRBV15,TRBJ2-7,.,.,TGTGCCACCAGCAGAGAACAGGGCAGTAGCTACGAGCAGTACTTC,CATSREQGSSYEQYF
TRBV7-9,TRBJ2-2,.,TRBD2,TGTGCCAGCAGGTTTGCGGGGGCGAACACCGGGGAGCTGTTTTTT,CASRFAGANTGELFF
TRBV6-1,TRBJ1-2,.,.,TGTGCCACCGGTAGGGCATTCGACTATGGCTACACCTTC,CATGRAFDYGYTF
TRBV28,TRBJ1-2,.,.,TGTGCCATCAACAGGGTTCCCTATGGCTACACCTTC,CAINRVPYGYTF
TRBV7-3,TRBJ2-3,.,TRBD1,TGTGCCAGCAGCTTAAGAGGCGGCAGGGGGACAGATACGCAGTATTTT,CASSLRGGRGTDTQYF
TRBV10-1,TRBJ2-7,.,.,TGCGCCCTTCATACCTGGGGGGGGCAGGGGGTATACGAGCAGTACTTC,CALHTWGGQGVYEQYF
TRBV6-1,TRBJ2-3,.,.,TGTGCCAGCAGTGTGGCCTTCACAGATACGCAGTATTTT,CASSVAFTDTQYF
TRBV5-4,TRBJ1-1,many,.,TGTGCCAGCAGCTCCCTGCGAGGGGACACTGAAGCTTTCTTT,CASSSLRGDTEAFF
TRBV30,TRBJ2-1,.,TRBD1,TGTGCCTGGACAGGGGGCTACAATGAGCAGTTCTTC,CAWTGGYNEQFF
TRBV7-2,TRBJ2-1,.,.,TGTGCCAGCAGCCTCACGGACCGATACAATGAGCAGTTCTTC,CASSLTDRYNEQFF